Below, 15 T cell receptor beta chains from the same sample are listed, as sequenced in a study of shared clonotypes between healthy human individuals. Some clones are missing from TCRdb's copy, which holds only in-frame ones; the method was immunoSEQ multiplex PCR. In the table there are 100,000 to 120,000 clones, about 63% of which are singletons. The sample taken for sequencing was memory CD8+ T cells sorted from blood. As for subset: CD45RO+ cells pooled with CCR7-negative TemRA cells. The receptors shown here come from a woman younger than 45 in good health.

The chain has TRBV5-4 and TRBJ2-7, with D possibly being TRBD1 (6 bases). Trimming removed 4 bases at V and 3 bases at J, with 11 bases between. The CDR3 consists of 13 residues. Germline CDR1 reads SGHNT; CDR2 reads YYREEE (reference sequence). The CDR3: CASSLGHLYEQYF. For the CDR3, the DNA is TGTGCCAGCAGCCTGGGACATCTCTACGAGCAGTACTTC.

This chain links TRBV7-9 with TRBJ1-5; TRBD1 is a possible D gene (6 bases). This CDR3 has 15 amino acids. CDR1 and CDR2 (germline): SEHNR, FQNEAQ (reference sequence). Between the trimmed V and J ends, which lost 6 bases and 6 bases, there was a span of 18 bases. The CDR3 region has the DNA TGTGCCAGCAGTTACGCCAGGGGTCAGGGTCAGCCCCAGCATTTT. Protein product: CASSYARGQGQPQHF.

Concerning this clone: The sample carries other DNA sequences with the same CDR3. The V gene is TRBV6-6, the J gene TRBJ2-6, with D uncertain. The germline V and J ends were trimmed by 0 bases and 2 bases, with 5 bases remaining between them. The germline gives CDR1 MNHNY, CDR2 SVGAGI (reference sequence). The CDR3 has 15 residues. The CDR3 region has the DNA TGTGCCAGCAGTTACTCCCGACCTGGGGCCAACGTCCTGACTTTC. As protein: CASSYSRPGANVLTF.

The chain recombines TRBV5-1 with TRBJ2-4; 8 nucleotides align to TRBD1. CDR1 and CDR2 (germline): SGHRS, YFSETQ. V shed 3 bases, J shed 7 bases, and the junction held 3 bases outside the gene matches. The CDR3 contains 13 residues. The CDR3 nucleotides read TGCGCCAGCAGCTCCCAGGGGGCGAACATTCAGTACTTC. Translation: CASSSQGANIQYF.

This clone was picked up many times. In DNA, the CDR3 is TGTGCCAGCAGTAATGTAGCGGGAGGAGAGGATGAGCAGTTCTTC. Its protein product is CASSNVAGGEDEQFF. V and J are TRBV11-3 and TRBJ2-1; TRBD2 matches at 10 bases. CDR1 and CDR2 (germline): SGHNT, YENEEA. V lost 6 bases to trimming and J lost 8 bases; unmatched junction nucleotides: 10. The CDR3 loop spans 15 amino acids.

The chain carries TRBV28 and TRBJ1-5; tentative D call: TRBD1 (6 bases). With 5 bases removed from V and 9 bases from J, the gap between germline ends came to 14 bases. This CDR3 is 13 amino acids long. CDR1 is MDHEN, CDR2 SYDVKM, per germline. DNA for the CDR3: TGTGCCAGCAGTGACCAAGCACAGGGGCCCCAGCATTTT. Protein product: CASSDQAQGPQHF.

As to this clone: A read error is the likely source, as a far larger clone sits one nucleotide away. The chain joins TRBV6-6 to TRBJ1-1, with 9 bases lining up with TRBD1. CDR1 is MNHNY, CDR2 SVGAGI, per germline (reference sequence). The CDR3 is 15 residues long. Trimming removed 5 bases from V and 3 bases from J; junction bases left unmatched: 7. The CDR3 here is CASSTGTGKDTEAFF. In DNA form, the CDR3 reads TGTGCCAGCAGTACTGGGACAGGGAAGGACACTGAAGCTTTCTTT.

The rearrangement joins TRBV5-1 to TRBJ2-7; D remains ambiguous. CDR3 length: 13 residues. V was pared by 0 bases and J by 7 bases, with 11 bases between. In germline, CDR1 is SGHRS, CDR2 YFSETQ. The CDR3, as DNA: TGCGCCAGCAGCTTGGGTCTACTGGGGGAGCAGTACTTC. Its protein is CASSLGLLGEQYF.

The chain combines TRBV7-8 with TRBJ2-7; 10 bases map to TRBD1. The CDR3 extends over 19 amino acids. The germline V gene encodes CDR1 SGHVS and CDR2 FQNEAQ. V dropped 5 bases and J dropped 0; count of bases not matched to a gene: 16. The CDR3 nucleotides read TGTGCCAGCAGCCTGTATGGGACAGGGGTCCTTTGGACCTCCTACGAGCAGTACTTC. It is translated as CASSLYGTGVLWTSYEQYF. The entire variable domain, with the rest obtained from reference TRBV7-8 and TRBJ2-7, is as follows: GAGVSQSPRYKVAKRGQDVALRCDPISGHVSLFWYQQALGQGPEFLTYFQNEAQLDKSGLPSDRFFAERPEGSVSTLKIQRTQQEDSAVYLCASSLYGTGVLWTSYEQYFGPGTRLTVT.

The V call is TRBV5-1, the J call TRBJ1-1; TRBD1 aligns across 8 bases. CDR1 is SGHRS and CDR2 is YFSETQ in the germline V gene. CDR3 length equals 15 residues. The junction had 15 bases not matched to a gene; V was cut back by 9 bases and J by 5 bases. The DNA for the CDR3 is TGCGCCACCCGGGCCCTTGGACAGGGAGGAACTGAAGCTTTCTTT. The encoded protein is CATRALGQGGTEAFF.

The rearrangement joins TRBV25-1 to TRBJ2-7; 10 nucleotides match TRBD1. Per germline, CDR1 MGHDK and CDR2 SYGVNS. V lost 4 bases and J lost 4; bases outside the gene matches: 7. The length of the CDR3 is 15 residues. The CDR3 nucleotides are TGTGCCAGCAGTGCCGGGACAGGGGAGTCTTACGAGCAGTACTTC. It codes for CASSAGTGESYEQYF.

The rearrangement uses TRBV5-1 and TRBJ2-3; 13 nucleotides match TRBD2. CDR3 length: 18 residues. Unmatched junction bases numbered 7, after V lost 3 bases and J lost 0 bases. The germline CDR1 and CDR2 sequences are SGHRS and YFSETQ. The CDR3 sequence: CASSSLAGGPSSTDTQYF. CDR3 bases: TGCGCCAGCAGCTCACTAGCGGGAGGGCCCTCCAGCACAGATACGCAGTATTTT.

This chain connects TRBV9 to TRBJ2-7; D is possibly TRBD1 (5 bases). The V gene's germline CDR1 is SGDLS and CDR2 YYNGEE. This CDR3 region has 11 residues. V shed 4 bases and J shed 4 bases, with 6 bases lying between them. The CDR3 DNA sequence: TGTGCCAGCAGCCAGGGTTACGAGCAGTACTTC. Translating gives CASSQGYEQYF. Complete variable domain (other parts from reference TRBV9 and TRBJ2-7): DSGVTQTPKHLITATGQRVTLRCSPRSGDLSVYWYQQSLDQGLQFLIQYYNGEERAKGNILERFSAQQFPDLHSELNLSSLELGDSALYFCASSQGYEQYFGPGTRLTVT.

This chain connects TRBV28 to TRBJ2-7, with 10 bases identical to TRBD1. This CDR3 region has 15 residues. The V segment lost 6 bases and the J segment 1 base; nucleotides outside the gene matches: 6. Germline V gene sequence: CDR1 MDHEN, CDR2 SYDVKM. The CDR3 sequence: CASRRQGASSYEQYF. The DNA of the CDR3 is TGTGCCAGCAGACGACAGGGGGCGAGTTCCTACGAGCAGTACTTC. The full variable domain, rest sourced from reference TRBV28 and TRBJ2-7, is DVKVTQSSRYLVKRTGEKVFLECVQDMDHENMFWYRQDPGLGLRLIYFSYDVKMKEKGDIPEGYSVSREKKERFSLILESASTNQTSMYLCASRRQGASSYEQYFGPGTRLTVT.

This clone has only one observation. The rearrangement uses TRBV11-2 and TRBJ2-2; the D is unclear. Germline values: CDR1 SGHAT, CDR2 FQNNGV. The length of the CDR3 is 12 residues. V gave up 6 bases and J gave up 6 bases, with 8 bases separating them. The CDR3 nucleotides read TGTGCCAGCAGTCTCCAGGCCGGGGAGCTGTTTTTT. This encodes CASSLQAGELFF.